This TCR beta chain stems from a study of blood T cell repertoires in COVID-19. TCRdb's copy holds only in-frame clones and misses some; the assay was immunoSEQ multiplex PCR. The profile shows about 170,000 clones, approximately 86% of them singletons. Seattle cases were enrolled at active infection and followed longitudinally. There are 16 residues in the CDR3. The V gene's germline CDR1 is MDHEN and CDR2 SYDVKM. V lost 10 bases, J lost 5 bases, and 16 bases stayed unmatched. Sequenced material: peripheral blood. This sequence originates from an elderly man with COVID-19, enrolled during active disease. V and J are TRBV28 and TRBJ2-3, with 9 bases that match TRBD1. CDR3 in amino acids: CAITDRGTIRRDTQYF. DNA for the CDR3: TGTGCCATCACTGACAGGGGGACGATCAGACGAGATACGCAGTATTTT.